This T cell receptor (beta chain) came from a study of OX40 agonist ivuxolimab in advanced cancers. Comments on this clone: The antigen remains unidentified.

Only in-frame clones appear in the TCRdb table, and some are missing; sequencing was by immunoSEQ multiplex PCR. The sample includes tens of thousands of clones, roughly 82% of them seen just once. Study-wide results and caveats: Antigen targets of the expanded peripheral T cells went undetermined. More expanded clones were found, on average, in CD8+ than in CD4+ T cells.

The J segment lost 5 bases and the V segment lost 3 bases, leaving 5 bases of the junction unmatched. The CDR3 runs to 15 residues. Germline V CDR1 and CDR2: SGHNT, YYREEE (reference sequence). The receptor's source is an adult with an advanced solid tumor such as melanoma, head and neck, liver or kidney cancer. V and J are TRBV5-4 and TRBJ2-5, with 12 bases fitting TRBD1. Sequenced material: CD4+ or CD8+ T cells sorted from blood, taken in a trial of the OX40 agonist ivuxolimab. This CDR3 reads CASSSRDRGQETQYF. In nucleotides, the CDR3 is TGTGCCAGCAGCTCCCGGGACAGGGGGCAGGAGACCCAGTACTTC.